This T cell receptor (beta chain) emerged from a study of CD8+ T cells in alopecia areata. Sequencing used cDNA as its template, made by extracting RNA and reverse transcribing it. Some clones are missing from TCRdb's copy, which holds only in-frame ones; the method was immunoSEQ multiplex PCR. The sample has about 150,000 clones, about 60% seen once; the top ten hold around 6%. General observations from the study: Lesional tissue from the scalp (especially in alopecia totalis/universalis) showed higher clonality than normal scalp.

Sorted populations comprised CD4+ and CD8+ T cells obtained from PBMCs. Comments on this clone: The antigen is undetermined.

The V segment lost 4 bases and the J segment 8 bases; nucleotides outside the gene matches: 13. Germline-derived CDR1 and CDR2 are ENHRY and SYGVKD. This CDR3 has 16 residues. This specimen was CD4+ T cells sorted from blood, taken at week 0. V is TRBV10-3 and J is TRBJ2-1, with 8 bases aligning to TRBD1. This TCR was recovered from a human donor with alopecia areata. The CDR3 DNA is TGTGCCATCAGTGTTGGGGGCGACAGGGGAATCCATGAGCAGTTCTTC. It encodes CAISVGGDRGIHEQFF.